This TCR beta chain was identified in a study of T cells in Graves' hyperthyroidism and ophthalmopathy. Authors of the study amplified TCR beta CDR3 regions from RNA transcripts. During a first-round RT-PCR of the TCR CDR3, the HTBI primer set was used. TCRdb reprocessed the multiplex PCR reads via MiXCR and lists one record per CDR3 protein. This table holds around 600,000 distinct CDR3 sequences, around 15% found once. This clonotype appeared many times. Each ophthalmopathy patient scored at least 3 on the Clinical Activity Score and at least 4 on NOSPECS grade, with duration under 3 months. Clinical symptoms, serum thyroxine and TRAb, thyroid ultrasound and orbital computed tomography together formed the diagnostic basis. The receptor comes from a woman aged 45-65 years with Graves' ophthalmopathy. Sequences were obtained from blood.

The CDR3 sequence: CATSDSHPSHDRGEETQYF. DNA for the CDR3: TGTGCCACCAGTGATTCCCACCCCAGCCATGACAGGGGAGAAGAGACCCAGTACTTC. The chain links TRBV24-1 to TRBJ2-5, with TRBD1 matching over 8 bases. The germline gives CDR1 KGHDR, CDR2 SFDVKD. The CDR3 sequence is 19 residues long. With 2 bases clipped from V and 3 bases from J, the junction kept 16 bases outside the gene matches.